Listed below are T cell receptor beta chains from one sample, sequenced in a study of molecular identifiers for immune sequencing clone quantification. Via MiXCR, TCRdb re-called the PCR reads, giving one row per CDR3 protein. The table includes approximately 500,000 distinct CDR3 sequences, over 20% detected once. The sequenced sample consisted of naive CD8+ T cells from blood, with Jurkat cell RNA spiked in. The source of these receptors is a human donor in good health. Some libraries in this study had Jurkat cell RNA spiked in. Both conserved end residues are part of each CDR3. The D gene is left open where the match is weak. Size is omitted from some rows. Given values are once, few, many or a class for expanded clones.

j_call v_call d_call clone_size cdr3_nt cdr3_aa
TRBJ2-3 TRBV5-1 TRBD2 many TGCGCCAGCAGCTTTGAGCTAGCGGGATCCACAGATACGCAGTATTTT CASSFELAGSTDTQYF
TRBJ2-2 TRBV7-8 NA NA TGTGCCGAGGGGGGAGGGAACACCGGGGAGCTGTTTTTT CAEGGGNTGELFF
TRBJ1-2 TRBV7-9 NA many TGTGCCAGCAGCCCAGATCAGGCGTATGGCTACACCTTC CASSPDQAYGYTF
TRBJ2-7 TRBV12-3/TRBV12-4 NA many TGTGCCAGCAGAACCGGGAGAGGGGAGCAGTACTTC CASRTGRGEQYF
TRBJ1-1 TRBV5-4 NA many TGTGCCAGCAGCCCCCCGGACAGAACTGAAGCTTTCTTT CASSPPDRTEAFF
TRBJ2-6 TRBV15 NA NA TGTGCCACCAGCGAGAGACAGAGCTCTGGGGCCAACGTCCTGACTTTC CATSERQSSGANVLTF
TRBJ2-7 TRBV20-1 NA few TGCAGTGCTAGAGGTAGCAGGGACTACGAGCAGTACTTC CSARGSRDYEQYF
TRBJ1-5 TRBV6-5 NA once TGTGCCAGCAGCGATAATAGTGAGAATAGCAATCAGCCCCAGCATTTT CASSDNSENSNQPQHF
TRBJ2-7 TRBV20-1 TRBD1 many TGCAGTGCTAGAGCCCCGGACAGGGGTTACGAGCAGTACTTC CSARAPDRGYEQYF
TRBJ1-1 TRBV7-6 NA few TGTGCCAGCAGCTTAGGTGGACAGGAAGCTTTCTTT CASSLGGQEAFF
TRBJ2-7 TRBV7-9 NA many TGTGCCAGCAGCTCGAGAAACTCCTACGAGCAGTACTTC CASSSRNSYEQYF
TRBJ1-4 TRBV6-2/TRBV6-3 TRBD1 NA TGTGCCAGCAGTTTACTGGACAGGGGAGATGAAAAACTGTTTTTT CASSLLDRGDEKLFF
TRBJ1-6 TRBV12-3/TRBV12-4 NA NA TGTGCCAGCAGTTTTATGTCGGAACCCCTCCACTTT CASSFMSEPLHF
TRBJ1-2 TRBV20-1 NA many TGCAGTGCTAGAGATCTTTCCAAGCCGTATGGCTACACCTTC CSARDLSKPYGYTF
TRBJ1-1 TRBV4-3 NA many TGCGCCAGCAGCCAAGGGTCCGGGGGGTACACTGAAGCTTTCTTT CASSQGSGGYTEAFF
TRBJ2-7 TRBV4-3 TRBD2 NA TGCGCCAGCAGCCTGGGACTAGCGGGGTCCGAGCAGTACTTC CASSLGLAGSEQYF
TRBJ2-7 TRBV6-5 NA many TGTGCCAGCAGCTCGTGGCGGAACGAGCAGTACTTC CASSSWRNEQYF
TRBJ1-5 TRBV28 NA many TGTGCCAGCGTCGGGGTTTATAGCAATCAGCCCCAGCATTTT CASVGVYSNQPQHF
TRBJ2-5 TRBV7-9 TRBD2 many TGTGCCAGCAGCCCGACTAGCGGAGGAGGGGAGACCCAGTACTTC CASSPTSGGGETQYF
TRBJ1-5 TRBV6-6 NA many TGTGCCAGCAGTTACCCCGACTCACCCTATCAGCCCCAGCATTTT CASSYPDSPYQPQHF
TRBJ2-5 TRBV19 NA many TGTGCCAGTAGTATAGTGCCTATCAACCAAGAGACCCAGTACTTC CASSIVPINQETQYF
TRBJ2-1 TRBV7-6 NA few TGTGCCAGCAGCTCTAATCCTCCCTTCGGGGGCTCCTACAATGAGCAGTTCTTC CASSSNPPFGGSYNEQFF
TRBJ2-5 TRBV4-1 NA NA TGCGCCAGCAGACCCTCCGAGGCAGAGACCCAGTACTTC CASRPSEAETQYF
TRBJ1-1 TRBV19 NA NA TGTGCCAGTAGAATGGGCTACGGAGCTTTCTTT CASRMGYGAFF
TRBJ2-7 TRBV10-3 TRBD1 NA TGTGCCACCAGTGAGGTGTCGGGACAGGGTTCCTACGAGCAGTACTTC CATSEVSGQGSYEQYF
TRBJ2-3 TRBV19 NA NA TGTGTCAGTAGAATGAAACCAAGACAAGACAGCTGGACAGATACGCAGTATTTT CVSRMKPRQDSWTDTQYF
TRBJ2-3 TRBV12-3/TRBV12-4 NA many TGTGCCAGCAGTTTAGCTAGTGGGCAGTATTTT CASSLASGQYF
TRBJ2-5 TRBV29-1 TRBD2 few TGCAGCGGCCCCTCACACCGGGGGGGCGGGGAGACCCAGTACTTC CSGPSHRGGGETQYF
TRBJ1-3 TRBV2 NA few TGTGCTAGCGCGGGGATTGGAAACACCATATATTTT CASAGIGNTIYF
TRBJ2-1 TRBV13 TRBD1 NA TGTGCCAGCAGCCAAAACGAACCCGGGACAGGGGGCCGGGAGTTCTTC CASSQNEPGTGGREFF
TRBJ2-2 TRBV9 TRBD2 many TGTGCCAGCAGCGGGGGACTAGCGGGAGGGATGAACACCGGGGAGCTGTTTTTT CASSGGLAGGMNTGELFF
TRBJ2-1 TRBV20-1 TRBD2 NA TGCAGTGCTAGAGATCATAGCGGGATCAATGAGCAGTTCTTC CSARDHSGINEQFF
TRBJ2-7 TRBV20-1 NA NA TGCAGTGCTAGAGATCTCAAGGGGGGAAACGACGAGCAGTACTTC CSARDLKGGNDEQYF
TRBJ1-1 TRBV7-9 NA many TGTGCCAGCAGCTTGGTAGGGGCGGGCACTGAAGCTTTCTTT CASSLVGAGTEAFF
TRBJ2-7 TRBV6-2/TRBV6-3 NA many TGTGCCACCGAGACAGAGGCCCGATCCTACGAGCAGTACTTC CATETEARSYEQYF
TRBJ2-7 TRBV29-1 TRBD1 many TGCAGCGTTGGGACAGGGGGGTCCTACGAGCAGTACTTC CSVGTGGSYEQYF
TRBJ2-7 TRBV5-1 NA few TGCGCCAGCAGCTTGGGCGGCGGCCCCAGGGCGTCTCCTCGTGGCAAGCAGTACTTC CASSLGGGPRASPRGKQYF
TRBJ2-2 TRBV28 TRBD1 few TGTGCCAGCAGTTTAATTCGCACAGGGGGCACCGGGGAGCTGTTTTTT CASSLIRTGGTGELFF
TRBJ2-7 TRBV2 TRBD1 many TGTGCCAGCACCGCGAGGGACAGCCTCTACGAGCAGTACTTC CASTARDSLYEQYF
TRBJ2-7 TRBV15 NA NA TGTGCCACCAGCAGAGATCATGGGGGACGATACTACGAGCAGTACTTC CATSRDHGGRYYEQYF
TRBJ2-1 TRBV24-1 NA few TGTGCCACCAGTGATTTGCGGGGGTACAATGAGCAGTTCTTC CATSDLRGYNEQFF
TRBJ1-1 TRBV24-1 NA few TGTGCCACCAGTGACCCACCAGAAGCTTTCTTT CATSDPPEAFF
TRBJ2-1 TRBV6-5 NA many TGTGCCAGCAGTTACTCGATTTCAGGGACCTACAATGAGCAGTTCTTC CASSYSISGTYNEQFF
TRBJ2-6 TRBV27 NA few TGTGCCAGCAGTTTATATGGGGGGGGCCCCAACGTCCTGACTTTC CASSLYGGGPNVLTF
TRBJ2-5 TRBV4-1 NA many TGCGCCAGCAGCCAAGATTCCGGGGAAGAGACCCAGTACTTC CASSQDSGEETQYF
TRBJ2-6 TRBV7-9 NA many TGTGCCAGCAGCCCATTAAGCTCTGGGGCCAACGTCCTGACTTTC CASSPLSSGANVLTF
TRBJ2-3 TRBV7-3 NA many TGTGCCAGCAGCTTAACAGGGACGCCGACAGATACGCAGTATTTT CASSLTGTPTDTQYF
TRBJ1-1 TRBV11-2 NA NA TGTGCCAGCAGCTTATACAGGGCATACACTGAAGCTTTCTTT CASSLYRAYTEAFF
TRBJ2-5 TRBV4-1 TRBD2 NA TGCGCCAGCAGGATAGCGGGGGGCCGAGGGACCCAGTACTTC CASRIAGGRGTQYF
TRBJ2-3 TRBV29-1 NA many TGCAGCGTTGAAGGGCAGTCCGGGACGCAGTATTTT CSVEGQSGTQYF
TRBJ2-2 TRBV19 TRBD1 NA TGTGCCAGTAGTATAGTGGGGCAGGGGGTTGGCACCGGGGAGCTGTTTTTT CASSIVGQGVGTGELFF
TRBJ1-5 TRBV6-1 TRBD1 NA TGTGCCAGCAGTGAAGTCAGGGGGCTAAGTCAGCCCCAGCATTTT CASSEVRGLSQPQHF
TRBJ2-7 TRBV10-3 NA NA TGTGCCATCAGTGGGGGCGGGCCCACGGTCTACGAGCAGTACTTC CAISGGGPTVYEQYF
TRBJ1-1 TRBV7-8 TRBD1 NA TGTGCCAGCAGCGCAGCAGGGGGCACTGAAGCTTTCTTT CASSAAGGTEAFF
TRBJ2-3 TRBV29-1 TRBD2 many TGCAGCGTTGAAAAGTGGGTCGGGGGGGCCGTGTATACGCAGTATTTT CSVEKWVGGAVYTQYF
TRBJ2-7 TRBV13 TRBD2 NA TGTGCCAGCAGCTACCTAGCGGGAGGGCCTTTAAACGAGCAGTACTTC CASSYLAGGPLNEQYF
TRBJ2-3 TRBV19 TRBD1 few TGTGCCAGTAGTATAGGGGGACAGGGACTGGATACGCAGTATTTT CASSIGGQGLDTQYF
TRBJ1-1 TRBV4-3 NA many TGCGCCAGCAGCCAACCGGGAAGGACTGAAGCTTTCTTT CASSQPGRTEAFF